This TCR beta chain comes out of a study of identical twins. In the case of this clonotype: Its specificity is not known.

The study, taken as a whole, reports: Conclusions leaned on cross-sectional statistical analysis and did not track the same donors over time.

TCRdb itself ran the 5' RACE reads through MiXCR, one entry per CDR3 protein. The sample includes about 190,000 distinct CDR3 sequences, roughly 15% seen only once; the top ten take 40%. Germline CDR1 reads SGDLS; CDR2 reads YYNGEE. V was trimmed by 0 bases and J by 0 bases, leaving 15 bases between them. This CDR3 has 17 amino acids. These same data were also listed under a study on T cells expressing NK-cell markers.

This chain joins TRBV9 and TRBJ1-2; D is possibly TRBD1 (6 bases). The TCR was taken from a woman aged 18-35 years in good health. Sequencing was carried out using CD8+ T cells sorted from blood. DNA for the CDR3: TGTGCCAGCAGCGTAGACGGGGGGCCGAACGCTAACTATGGCTACACCTTC. Protein sequence: CASSVDGGPNANYGYTF.